The T cell receptor beta chain under discussion was sequenced for a study of CD8 T cells in Susac syndrome (dated by TCRdb to between 2017 and 2020). Turning to the overall study: Of the Susac syndrome patients who were sequenced, more than five had clinically active disease and 8 or 9 were in clinical remission. The clonality of the CD8+ T cell repertoire was compared across around twelve healthy donors, roughly 14 Susac syndrome patients and under 19 multiple sclerosis patients. At blood withdrawal, Susac syndrome patients were either therapy-naive, taking corticosteroids (in some cases with IVIg as well), or taking IVIg alone. Repertoire sequencing was used to test whether CD8+ T cell activation and differentiation in Susac syndrome was antigen driven.

RNA was extracted using the RNeasy kit, and roughly 0.5 to 1 ug of the RNA was reverse transcribed with random hexamers. TCR beta CDR3 regions were amplified with the immunoSEQ multiplex PCR assay covering 54 Vbeta and 13 Jbeta segments. To correct PCR amplification bias, a synthetic template baseline was used for both primer optimization and computational correction. The study's own analysis went as follows. Only productive sequences were kept, with reads annotated to V, D and J genes according to IMGT and analyzed in immunoSEQ Analyzer. Clonality was computed as one minus Shannon entropy normalized by log2 of the number of productive unique sequences. Public and private clones were assessed among the 100 most prevalent clones of each patient and control. Clones were defined as Susac-specific if absent from the healthy and MS cohorts, from more than 900 published viral clones and from other ImmuneACCESS disease sequences. TCRdb applied fastp at Q25 and MiXCR to the public reads, then kept only in-frame beta chains. All rows with the same CDR3 protein become a single entry with the most common DNA and genes. V and J calls and clone size were set by TCRdb, not the authors. The sample table shows about 130,000 distinct CDR3 sequences, and just under 95% are seen once. Of the sample, 0.2% to 0.25% falls within the top ten clones.

What the work shows at the level of the full study, not this receptor alone: In the total CD8+ and CD8+ TEMRA repertoires, approximately 16 and five Susac-specific public clones, respectively, were identified. The study acknowledged that relatively few individuals were included in the TCR sequencing and HLA analysis. Susac syndrome CD8+ repertoires showed clonal expansion, highest in CD8+ TEMRA cells and greater in clinically active than remitting patients.

High-throughput TCR beta sequencing profiled peripheral blood CD8+ and CD4+ T cells from healthy donors, Susac syndrome patients and multiple sclerosis patients. Susac syndrome patients met recently defined diagnostic criteria for definite or probable disease. CD8+ TEMRA cells were enriched by FACS, while bulk CD8+ and CD4+ T cells were purified by magnetic negative isolation. Blood was collected in EDTA tubes and processed within 24 hours, with PBMCs isolated through density gradient centrifugation. PBMCs destined for TCR sequencing were cryopreserved in liquid nitrogen and later thawed in a 37 °C water bath. Purity of sorted or isolated CD4+, CD8+ and CD8+ TEMRA cells was at least 90%. The germline ends are 20 bases apart after V is trimmed by 1 base and J by 7 bases. The CDR1 and CDR2 encoded by the germline V gene are SGHTA and FQGNSA. From the cysteine through the phenylalanine, the CDR3 covers 17 amino acids. The sequence is cut down to CDR3 DNA, 51 bases in frame from base 1.

Notes on this clonotype: No cognate antigen has been identified for it. Base qualities are not provided; no much larger clone lies one nucleotide away.

The TCR sequence derives from a human donor with Susac syndrome. Sequenced material: CD8+ T cells from PBMCs. This chain is built from TRBV7-2 and TRBJ2-1, with a tentative D gene TRBD2 over 6 matching bases. The nucleotide sequence is given as TGTGCCAGCAGCTTAGATGCGGGGTCGGCGGGTTGGAATGAGCAGTTCTTC. This codes for CASSLDAGSAGWNEQFF.